This T cell receptor (beta chain) was captured in a study of CD8+CD57+ T cells in acquired aplastic anemia. Findings and limits, study-wide: The number of CD8+ CDR3 sequences shared by patients and controls was around 30.

Genomic DNA provided the template from which TCR beta VDJ and CDR3 profiles were obtained. TCRdb fed the reads into MiXCR, producing one record per CDR3 protein. The sample carries about 210,000 distinct CDR3 sequences, around 63% recorded once. CDR1 and CDR2 (germline): ENHRY, SYGVKD. The CDR3 sequence is 16 residues long. Trimming cost V 11 bases and J 6 bases; bases outside gene matches: 22. A word on this clonotype: Its antigen is still unknown.

The source of this sequence is a human donor in good health. Sequenced input: sorted CD4+, CD8+, or CD8+CD57+ T cells (not recorded which) from PBMCs. The chain links TRBV10-3 to TRBJ2-7; 7 bases are shared with TRBD1. The CDR3 region has the DNA TGTGCCTGCATGGATTGGGGGCAAGACAGGGCCTCCGAGCAGTACTTC. It specifies CACMDWGQDRASEQYF.